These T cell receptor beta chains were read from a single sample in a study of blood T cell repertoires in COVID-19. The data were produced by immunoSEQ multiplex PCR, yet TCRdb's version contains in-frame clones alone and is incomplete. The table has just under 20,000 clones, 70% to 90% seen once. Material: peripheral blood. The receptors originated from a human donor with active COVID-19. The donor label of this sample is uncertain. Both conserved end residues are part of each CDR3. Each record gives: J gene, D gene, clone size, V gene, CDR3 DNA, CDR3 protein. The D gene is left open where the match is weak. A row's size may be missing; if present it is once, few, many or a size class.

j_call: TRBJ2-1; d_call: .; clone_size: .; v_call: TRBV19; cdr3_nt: TGTGCCAGTAGTCCCTCTGCGGGGACCTACAATGAGCAGTTCTTC; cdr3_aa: CASSPSAGTYNEQFF
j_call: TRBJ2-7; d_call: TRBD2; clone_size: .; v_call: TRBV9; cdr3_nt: TGTGCCAGCAGCGTAGCTCCTAGCGGGATTTACGAGCAGTACTTC; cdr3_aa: CASSVAPSGIYEQYF
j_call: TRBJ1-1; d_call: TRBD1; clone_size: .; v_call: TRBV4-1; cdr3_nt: TGCGCCAGCAGCGGACCAACAGGGGGAGGAACTGAAGCTTTCTTT; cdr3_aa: CASSGPTGGGTEAFF
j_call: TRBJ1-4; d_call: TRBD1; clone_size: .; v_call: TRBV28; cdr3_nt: TGTGCCAGCAGTAACCGGGACAGGGACGAAAAACTGTTTTTT; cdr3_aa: CASSNRDRDEKLFF
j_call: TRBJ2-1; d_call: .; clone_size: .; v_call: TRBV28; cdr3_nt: TGTGCCAGCAGTTCTCGGAGACGGCCGTACAATGAGCAGTTCTTC; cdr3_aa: CASSSRRRPYNEQFF
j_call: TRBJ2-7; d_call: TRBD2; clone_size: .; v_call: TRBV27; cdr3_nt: TGTGCCAGCGGCTTACTAGCGGGAGGTGGCTACGAGCAGTACTTC; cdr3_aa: CASGLLAGGGYEQYF
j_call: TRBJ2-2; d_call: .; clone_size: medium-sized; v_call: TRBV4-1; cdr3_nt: TGCGCCAGCAGCCACCTAGTCACCGGGGAGCTGTTTTTT; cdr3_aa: CASSHLVTGELFF
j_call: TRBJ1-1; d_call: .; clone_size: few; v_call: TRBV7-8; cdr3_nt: TGTGCCAGCAGCCTAAACCCCGCCCAGGAAGCTTTCTTT; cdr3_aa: CASSLNPAQEAFF
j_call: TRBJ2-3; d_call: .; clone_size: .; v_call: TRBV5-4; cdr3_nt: TGTGCCAGCAGCTTGCCAGCGGGCATGCCTAGCACAGATACGCAGTATTTT; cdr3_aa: CASSLPAGMPSTDTQYF
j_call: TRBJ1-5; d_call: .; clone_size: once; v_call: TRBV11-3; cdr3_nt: TGTGCCAGCCCTCTCCGGCCCCAGCATTTT; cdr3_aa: CASPLRPQHF
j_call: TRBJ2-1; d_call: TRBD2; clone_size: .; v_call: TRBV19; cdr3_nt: TGTGCCACAGCACCGGGACTAGGGACCAATGAGCAGTTCTTC; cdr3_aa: CATAPGLGTNEQFF
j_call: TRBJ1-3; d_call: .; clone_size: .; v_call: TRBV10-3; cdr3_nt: TGTGCCATCGGGGCGGGGTTCTCTGGAAACACCATATATTTT; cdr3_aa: CAIGAGFSGNTIYF
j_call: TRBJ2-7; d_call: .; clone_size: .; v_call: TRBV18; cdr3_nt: TGTGCCAGCTCACCGACAGTTACCTACGAGCAGTACTTC; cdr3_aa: CASSPTVTYEQYF
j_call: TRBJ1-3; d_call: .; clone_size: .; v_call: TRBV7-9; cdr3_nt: TGTGCCAGCAGCTGGTCGACAGGAAGGGGAAACACCATATATTTT; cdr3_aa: CASSWSTGRGNTIYF
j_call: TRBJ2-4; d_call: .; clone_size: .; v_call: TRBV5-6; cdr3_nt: TGTGCCAGCAGCTTGGCTTCGGTAGCCAAAAACATTCAGTACTTC; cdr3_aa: CASSLASVAKNIQYF
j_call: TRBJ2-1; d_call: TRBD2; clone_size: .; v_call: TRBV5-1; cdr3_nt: TGCGCCAGCAGCTTGGTACTAGCGGGAGTCGCTGAGCAGTTCTTC; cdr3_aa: CASSLVLAGVAEQFF
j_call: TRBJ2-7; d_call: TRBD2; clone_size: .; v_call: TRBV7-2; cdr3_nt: TGTGCCAGCAGCGGGCAGGGACTAGCGGGAGCCCACGAGCAGTACTTC; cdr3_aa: CASSGQGLAGAHEQYF
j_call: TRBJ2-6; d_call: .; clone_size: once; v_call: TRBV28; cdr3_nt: TGTGCCAGCAGTCCCCTACCGACAACTTCAGCTGGGGCCAACGTCCTGACTTTC; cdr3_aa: CASSPLPTTSAGANVLTF
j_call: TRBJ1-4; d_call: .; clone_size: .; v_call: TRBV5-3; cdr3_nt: TGTGCCAGAAGCGCGACTGGGGGGGTTCATGAAAAACTGTTTTTT; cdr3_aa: CARSATGGVHEKLFF
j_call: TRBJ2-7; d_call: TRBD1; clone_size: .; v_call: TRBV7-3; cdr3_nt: TGTGCCAGCAGCGGGGGCGGGACAGGCTACGAGCAGTACTTC; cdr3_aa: CASSGGGTGYEQYF
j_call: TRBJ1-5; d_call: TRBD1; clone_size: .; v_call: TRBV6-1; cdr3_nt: TGTGCCAGCAGTGATCCCGGACAGGGCCATCAGCCCCAGCATTTT; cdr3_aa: CASSDPGQGHQPQHF
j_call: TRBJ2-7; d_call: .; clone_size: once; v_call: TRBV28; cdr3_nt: TGTGCCAGCAGTACCCTTCGACAGGCCCCTCGACACGAGCAGTACTTC; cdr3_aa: CASSTLRQAPRHEQYF
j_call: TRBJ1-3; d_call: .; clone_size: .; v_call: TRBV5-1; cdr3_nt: TGCGCCAGCAGCTTGACGACACCGAGAAACACCATATATTTT; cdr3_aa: CASSLTTPRNTIYF
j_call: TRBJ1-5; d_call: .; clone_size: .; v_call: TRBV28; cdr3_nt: TGTGCCAGCAACCTCTTGGGGGGGGTTGGCAATCAGCCCCAGCATTTT; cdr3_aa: CASNLLGGVGNQPQHF
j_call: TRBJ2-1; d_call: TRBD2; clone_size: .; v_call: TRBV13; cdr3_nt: TGTGCCAGCAGCTTAGTGGGCGGGAGCTACAATGAGCAGTTCTTC; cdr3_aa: CASSLVGGSYNEQFF
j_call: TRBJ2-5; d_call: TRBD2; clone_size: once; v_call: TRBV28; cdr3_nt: TGTGCCAGCAGTTTGTGGCTAGCGGGAGGCTTGAAAGAGACCCAGTACTTC; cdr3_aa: CASSLWLAGGLKETQYF
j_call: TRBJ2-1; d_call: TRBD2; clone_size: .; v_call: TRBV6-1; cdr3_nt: TGTGCCAGCAGTGATGGGACTAGCGGTCCCCGCCTCTCCTACAATGAGCAGTTCTTC; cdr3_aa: CASSDGTSGPRLSYNEQFF
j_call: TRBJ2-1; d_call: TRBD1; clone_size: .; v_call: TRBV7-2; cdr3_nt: TGTGCCAGCAGCTTAGACGGGGGACAGGGACTTTACAATGAGCAGTTCTTC; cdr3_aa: CASSLDGGQGLYNEQFF
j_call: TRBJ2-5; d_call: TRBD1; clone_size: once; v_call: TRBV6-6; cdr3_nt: TGTGCCAGCAGTCGACAGGGGGCTCGGCAAGAGACCCAGTACTTC; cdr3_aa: CASSRQGARQETQYF
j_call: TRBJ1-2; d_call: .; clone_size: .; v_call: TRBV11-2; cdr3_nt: TGTGCCAGCAGCTTATCGGTCTATGGCTACACCTTC; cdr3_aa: CASSLSVYGYTF
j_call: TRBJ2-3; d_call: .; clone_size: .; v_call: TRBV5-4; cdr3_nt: TGTGCCAGCAGTCCCATGGACACGAATACGCAGTATTTT; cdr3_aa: CASSPMDTNTQYF
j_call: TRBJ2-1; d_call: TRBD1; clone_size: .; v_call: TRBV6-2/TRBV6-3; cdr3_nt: TGTGCCAGCAGTTACGCGCAGGGGGCCTACAATGAGCAGTTCTTC; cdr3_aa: CASSYAQGAYNEQFF
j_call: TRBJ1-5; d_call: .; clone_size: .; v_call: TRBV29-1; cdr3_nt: TGCAGCGCAGCAACAGGGTTTGGACAGCCCCAGCATTTT; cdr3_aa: CSAATGFGQPQHF
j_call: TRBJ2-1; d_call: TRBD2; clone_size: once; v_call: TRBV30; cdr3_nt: TGTGCCTGGAGTGTGGGGCTAGCGGGATCTCAAGATGAGCAGTTCTTC; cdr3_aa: CAWSVGLAGSQDEQFF
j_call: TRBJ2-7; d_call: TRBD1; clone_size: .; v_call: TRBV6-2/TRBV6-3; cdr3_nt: TGTGCCAGCAGTAGAGGGACAGGCAATCGTAACGAGCAGTACTTC; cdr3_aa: CASSRGTGNRNEQYF
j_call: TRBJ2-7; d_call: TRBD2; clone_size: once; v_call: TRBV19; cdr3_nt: TGTGCCAGTAGTAATATGCGGGGGGTCGACGAGCAGTACTTC; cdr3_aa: CASSNMRGVDEQYF
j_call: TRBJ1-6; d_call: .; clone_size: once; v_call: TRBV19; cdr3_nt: TGTGCCAGTAGTTTCGCGGTTCAGGGTGGTTCACCCCTCCACTTT; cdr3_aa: CASSFAVQGGSPLHF
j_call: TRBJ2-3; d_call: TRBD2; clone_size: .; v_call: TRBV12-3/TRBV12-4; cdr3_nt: TGTGCCACTTCGACTAGCTCAACGCAGTATTTT; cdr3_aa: CATSTSSTQYF
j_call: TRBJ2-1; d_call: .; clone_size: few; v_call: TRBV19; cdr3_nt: TGTGCCAGTACCCCAAGGGGCGGAAGAAGGCAGTTCTTC; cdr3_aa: CASTPRGGRRQFF
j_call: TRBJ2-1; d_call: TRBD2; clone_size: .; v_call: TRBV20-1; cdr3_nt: TGCAGTGCTAGTGATCCAATGAAACCGACTAGCGGGTACGTCGATGAGCAGTTCTTC; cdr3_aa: CSASDPMKPTSGYVDEQFF
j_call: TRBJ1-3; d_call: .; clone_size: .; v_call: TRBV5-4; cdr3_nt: TGTGCCAGCAGCACCTTAAGGGGCTCTGGAAACACCATATATTTT; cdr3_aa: CASSTLRGSGNTIYF
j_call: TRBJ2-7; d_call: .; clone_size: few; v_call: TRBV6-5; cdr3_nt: TGTGCCAGCAGACCACAGGGGGGGTACGAGCAGTACTTC; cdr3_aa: CASRPQGGYEQYF
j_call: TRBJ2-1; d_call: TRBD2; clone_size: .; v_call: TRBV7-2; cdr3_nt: TGTGCCAGCAGCTTAACTAGCGGGAGTTTTAATGAGCAGTTCTTC; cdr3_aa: CASSLTSGSFNEQFF
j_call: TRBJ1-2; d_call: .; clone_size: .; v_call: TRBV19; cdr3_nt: TGTGCCAGTAGTAGAGGGCAGGGGTATGGCTACACCTTC; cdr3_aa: CASSRGQGYGYTF
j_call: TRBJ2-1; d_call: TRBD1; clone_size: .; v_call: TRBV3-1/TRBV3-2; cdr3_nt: TGTGCCAGCAGCCAAGGGACAGGGTTTCAGGATGAGCAGTTCTTC; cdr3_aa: CASSQGTGFQDEQFF